The subject of this entry is one TCR beta chain. Its antigen remains unknown. The sample is drawn from a study of T cells in tumors after PD-1 blockade. Findings of the study overall: In squamous cell carcinoma, approximately 50% of expanded exhausted clones were novel versus 25% to 35% of other expanded CD8+ clones.

Assay used: immunoSEQ multiplex PCR; TCRdb lists only in-frame clones, some missing. The sample holds about 12,000 clones, around 57% seen once. Genomic DNA template from tumor biopsies or peripheral blood, roughly 550 ng to 6,004 ng input. The source is a human donor with cutaneous squamous cell carcinoma. The sequencing used tumor tissue, collected before anti-PD-1 treatment.

The CDR3 sequence: CASRPTGHNSPLHF. As DNA, the CDR3 is TGTGCCAGCAGACCCACAGGGCACAATTCACCCCTCCACTTT. The chain combines TRBV3-1 (or the pseudogene TRBV3-2) with TRBJ1-6; tentative D call: TRBD1 (6 bases). The CDR3 is 14 residues long. From germline, CDR1 is LGHDT and CDR2 YNNKEL (reference sequence). The ends were cut back, 6 bases at V and 7 bases at J, with 13 bases in the middle.